The 8 T cell receptor beta chains presented below share a single source sample, sequenced in a study of T cells in Graves' hyperthyroidism and ophthalmopathy. The source material, RNA transcripts, was used to amplify TCR beta CDR3 regions. Using the HTBI primer set, a first-round RT-PCR was run on the TCR CDR3. TCRdb reprocessed the multiplex PCR reads with MiXCR, giving one entry per CDR3 protein. The sample records some 600,000 distinct CDR3 sequences, about 14% being singletons. Sequencing was carried out using blood. Receptors originate from a woman aged 30 to 39 with Graves' hyperthyroidism that later progressed to Graves' ophthalmopathy.

Many counts were recorded for this clonotype. V usage is TRBV6-5 and J usage is TRBJ1-1, with TRBD1 matching over 8 bases. Germline trimming cut 2 bases from V and 7 bases from J; bases unmatched to any gene: 3. There are 13 residues in the CDR3. The germline CDR1 and CDR2 sequences are MNHEY and SVGAGI. The CDR3 sequence: CASSYLTGGEAFF. CDR3 bases: TGTGCCAGCAGTTACCTAACAGGGGGTGAAGCTTTCTTT.

Worth noting for this clonotype: A much larger clonotype is one base distant, so this may be a read error. The chain joins TRBV19 to TRBJ1-5, with 7 bases that match TRBD1. The CDR3 is made up of 19 amino acids. Germline V gene sequence: CDR1 LNHDA, CDR2 SQIVND (reference sequence). The trim removed 7 bases at V and 3 bases at J, leaving 21 bases unmatched. The CDR3 nucleotides are TGTGCCAGTACTCCAGGGGGTAGGGGGATGGCTACACACAATCAGCCCCAGCATTTT. This codes for CASTPGGRGMATHNQPQHF.

This clonotype has more than one count but fewer than ten. The chain joins TRBV7-9 to TRBJ1-4; 8 bases are a match to TRBD1. The germline gives CDR1 SEHNR, CDR2 FQNEAQ (reference sequence). V was pared by 5 bases and J by 8 bases, with 10 bases of the junction left unmatched. This CDR3 is built from 15 residues. CDR3: CASSKMTGDGEKLFF. The CDR3 nucleotides are TGTGCCAGCAGCAAAATGACAGGGGACGGAGAAAAACTGTTTTTT.

Notes on this clonotype: Being one base from a much bigger clone, this may be a read error. The CDR3 coding sequence is TGTGCCTGGAACGGACAGCGGGCGCGATACTATGGCTACACCTTC. Protein: CAWNGQRARYYGYTF. The chain has TRBV30 and TRBJ1-2, with D maybe TRBD1 (6 bases). Looked up from germline, CDR1 is GTSNPN and CDR2 is SVGIG (reference sequence). The CDR3 totals 15 residues. V lost 4 bases, J lost 3 bases, and 18 bases lay in between.

The chain links TRBV29-1 to TRBJ1-1; D ambiguous. Germline V gene sequence: CDR1 SQVTM, CDR2 ANQGSEA. V was trimmed by 3 bases and J by 0 bases, leaving 11 bases between them. CDR3 length: 14 amino acids. CDR3: CSVDPGRMNTEAFF. The CDR3 DNA reads TGCAGCGTTGACCCCGGACGGATGAACACTGAAGCTTTCTTT.

This clonotype occurred a few times. A read error may produce the germline difference seen at one junction end. This chain links TRBV19 with TRBJ2-2, with 10 bases aligning to TRBD1. The CDR3 sequence is 14 residues long. Germline CDR1 and CDR2: LNHDA and SQIVND (reference sequence). CDR3 in amino acids: CASRGQGNIGELFF. CDR3 bases: TGTGCCAGTAGGGGACAGGGGAACATCGGGGAGCTGTTTTTT. The variable domain in full, with the rest retrieved from reference TRBV19 and TRBJ2-2, is DGGITQSPKYLFRKEGQNVTLSCEQNLNHDAMYWYRQDPGQGLRLIYYSQIVNDFQKGDIAEGYSVSREKKESFPLTVTSAQKNPTAFYLCASRGQGNIGELFFGEGSRLTVL.

This clonotype was seen many times. This sequence joins TRBV25-1 and TRBJ1-5; weak D call: TRBD1 (6 bases). This CDR3 comprises 16 residues. V was pared by 4 bases and J by 2 bases, with 15 bases between. The germline gives CDR1 MGHDK, CDR2 SYGVNS. CDR3 sequence: CASSGASGAGNQPQHF. CDR3 sequence (DNA): TGTGCCAGCAGTGGAGCGTCGGGGGCTGGCAATCAGCCCCAGCATTTT.

This clonotype occurred many times. The chain joins TRBV2 to TRBJ1-2; D is uncertain. This CDR3 is built from 14 residues. Germline lookup yields CDR1 SNHLY and CDR2 FYNNEI. V was cut by 2 bases and J by 4 bases, with 11 bases left in between. CDR3: CASSESLFLYGYTF. CDR3 nucleotide sequence: TGTGCCAGCAGTGAAAGTCTGTTTCTCTATGGCTACACCTTC.